The next 7 T cell receptor beta chains were all read from a single sample in a study of shared clonotypes between healthy human individuals. Some clones are missing from TCRdb's copy, which holds only in-frame ones; the method was immunoSEQ multiplex PCR. The data show 2 million to 2.5 million clones, more than 85% seen once. CD45RO-negative, CCR7-selected cells formed the naive CD8 fraction, which excluded terminally differentiated effector memory CD45RA+ cells. The material sequenced was naive CD8+ T cells from PBMCs. The receptors here all came from a man aged 18 to 29 in good health. Some clones in this sample may be carry-over from other donors' samples.

The V call is TRBV28, the J call TRBJ2-2, with 7 bases matching TRBD1. In germline, CDR1 is MDHEN, CDR2 SYDVKM. The V gene end was trimmed by 4 bases and the J gene end by 2 bases; junction bases not matched to a gene: 7. The CDR3 loop spans 16 amino acids. The CDR3 here is CASSSPGTVNTGELFF. The DNA of the CDR3 is TGTGCCAGCAGTTCCCCAGGGACAGTTAACACCGGGGAGCTGTTTTTT.

V is TRBV28 and J is TRBJ2-7; 7 bases agree with TRBD2. Germline lookup yields CDR1 MDHEN and CDR2 SYDVKM. This CDR3 contains 16 residues. The V segment lost 5 bases and the J segment 3 bases; nucleotides outside the gene matches: 13. CDR3 nucleotide sequence: TGTGCCAGCAGTCTCCCGCGTGCGGGAGAAGGCTACGAGCAGTACTTC. Protein product: CASSLPRAGEGYEQYF.

This chain uses TRBV5-1 with TRBJ2-3; the match to TRBD1 covers 9 bases. This CDR3 region has 17 residues. Trimming took 5 bases from V and 4 from J; bases not matched to a gene: 14. Germline CDR1 is SGHRS and CDR2 is YFSETQ. Here the CDR3 reads CASSSNRDRVFADTQYF. The DNA for the CDR3 is TGCGCCAGCAGTAGTAACCGGGACAGGGTCTTTGCAGATACGCAGTATTTT.

This clone was observed a few times. The gene calls are TRBV9 and TRBJ1-2; D might be TRBD1 (6 bases). The germline CDR1 and CDR2 sequences are SGDLS and YYNGEE. Trimming shortened V by 4 bases and J by 5 bases, and 9 bases separated the two germline ends. This CDR3 region has 12 residues. The CDR3, as DNA: TGTGCCAGCAGCCGGAGGGGGTATGGCTACACCTTC. Amino acids: CASSRRGYGYTF.

The chain carries TRBV6-1 and TRBJ1-5, with a possible D match to TRBD1 (5 bases). The CDR3 is 15 amino acids. V was pared by 2 bases and J by 6 bases, with 14 bases between. Germline values: CDR1 MNHNS, CDR2 SASEGT. The CDR3 nucleotides read TGTGCCAGCAGTGAACGGGGGTTCTCCGGTCAGCCCCAGCATTTT. Translated, it gives CASSERGFSGQPQHF.

CDR3 sequence (DNA): TGCGCCAGCAGCCAGACCCGGCGGGAGGGCCTTGGGGAGCAGTACTTC. It codes for CASSQTRREGLGEQYF. The chain links TRBV4-3 to TRBJ2-7, with 9 bases identical to TRBD2. CDR3 length: 16 amino acids. With 3 bases clipped from V and 7 bases from J, the junction kept 13 bases outside the gene matches. Germline V lookup: CDR1 LGHNA, CDR2 YSLEER.

V and J are TRBV27 and TRBJ2-1, with D uncertain. This CDR3 spans 13 amino acids. V was clipped by 3 bases and J by 8 bases, with 11 bases between them. Germline V lookup: CDR1 MNHEY, CDR2 SMNVEV (reference sequence). In DNA, the CDR3 is TGTGCCAGCAGTTTGGCCAGGTTCTATGAGCAGTTCTTC. It codes for CASSLARFYEQFF.